This TCR beta chain came from a study of a mutant IDH1 vaccine in newly diagnosed glioma. TCRdb keeps only in-frame clones here, not all; method: immunoSEQ multiplex PCR. This table has about 88,000 clones, approximately 80% appearing once. Time point here: baseline, week 1 (first vaccination visit). Documented treatment: pre-vaccination baseline after standard-of-care therapy. The source material was PBMCs, sampled from a glioma patient treated with radiotherapy, temozolomide or both. This clonotype was sampled from a man in his forties with glioma. Some clones in this sample may be carry-over from other donors' samples.

The CDR3 is CSAGWGTGAGETQYF. The CDR3, as DNA: TGCAGCGCGGGGTGGGGGACAGGGGCCGGCGAGACCCAGTACTTC. V is TRBV29-1 and J is TRBJ2-5; TRBD1 aligns across 10 bases. CDR3 length equals 15 residues. V shed 7 bases and J 5 bases; nucleotides not matched to a gene: 13. Germline CDR1 reads SQVTM; CDR2 reads ANQGSEA.